This T cell receptor beta chain was found in a study of monozygotic twins with inflammatory bowel disease. Notes on the study in general: Discordant twins had repertoire similarity that did not differ from that of concordant twins, possibly from limited power.

Turning to this clonotype: What it recognizes is unknown.

The CDR3 loop spans 15 amino acids. The quantity of total RNA per TCR library was around 3.5 ug. From the 5' RACE reads, TCRdb lists one entry per CDR3 protein and no DNA. The sample has around 370,000 distinct CDR3 sequences. The receptor comes from a human donor with ulcerative colitis or Crohn's disease, or a healthy co-twin of an affected twin (not recorded which). This sequence joins TRBV12-3 or TRBV12-4 and TRBJ1-6; TCRdb outputs TRBD1, but without DNA this stays unchecked. Sequenced input: blood. The CDR3 here is CASSQGQIYNSPLHF.